The 20 T cell receptor beta chains below come from one sample, sequenced in a study of PD-L1 blockade in urothelial cancer. Noted time point: pretreatment peripheral blood. Generated by immunoSEQ multiplex PCR, the TCRdb table keeps only in-frame clones and is missing some. The sample includes some 52,000 clones, around 79% of them seen just once. This material consisted of PBMCs, taken around atezolizumab (anti-PD-L1) treatment. The origin of the receptors is a man aged 65-85 years with urothelial cancer.

In this sample, this clone turned up a few times. The chain carries TRBV5-1 and TRBJ2-6; the D is unclear. Between the trimmed V and J ends, which lost 4 bases and 0 bases, there was a span of 8 bases. From germline, CDR1 is SGHRS and CDR2 YFSETQ. The length of the CDR3 is 15 residues. For the CDR3, the DNA is TGCGCCAGCAGCCCCCGGAGCTCTGGGGCCAACGTCCTGACTTTC. This gives the protein CASSPRSSGANVLTF.

The sample holds a few counts of this clone. The CDR3 reads CASSPRGATGELFF. CDR3 nucleotides: TGTGCCAGCAGCCCACGGGGGGCCACCGGGGAGCTGTTTTTT. This chain joins TRBV7-2 and TRBJ2-2; tentatively, D is TRBD2 (7 bases). CDR1 and CDR2 from the germline V gene are SGHTA and FQGNSA. This CDR3 spans 14 amino acids. Trimming cost V 5 bases and J 4 bases, with 11 bases left between them.

This clone was found a few times. The V call is TRBV5-4, the J call TRBJ1-1, with D perhaps TRBD1 (6 bases). With 1 base removed from V and 2 bases from J, the gap between germline ends came to 9 bases. Germline V gives CDR1 SGHNT, CDR2 YYREEE (reference sequence). CDR3 length equals 14 residues. Here the CDR3 DNA reads TGTGCCAGCAGCTTGACAGGGATCAACACTGAAGCTTTCTTT. Translated: CASSLTGINTEAFF.

The chain links TRBV7-3 to TRBJ1-2; 8 nucleotides line up with TRBD1. Trimming cost V 1 base and J 3 bases; bases outside gene matches: 1. From germline, CDR1 is SGHTA and CDR2 FQGTGA. The CDR3 loop spans 14 amino acids. CDR3 coding DNA: TGTGCCAGCAGCTTAAAGGGACAGGACTATGGCTACACCTTC. Its protein product is CASSLKGQDYGYTF.

The chain uses TRBV5-6 and TRBJ2-5; 10 bases align to TRBD2. This CDR3 region has 15 residues. The germline gives CDR1 SGHDT, CDR2 YYEEEE. V shed 0 bases, J shed 5 bases, and the junction held 4 bases outside the gene matches. The CDR3 sequence: CASSLVLAGAETQYF. As DNA, the CDR3 is TGTGCCAGCAGCTTGGTTCTAGCGGGAGCTGAGACCCAGTACTTC.

This rearrangement joins TRBV7-6 to TRBJ2-3; 7 bases map to TRBD2. The CDR3 is 17 residues long. CDR1 and CDR2 from the germline V gene are SGHVS and FNYEAQ. J gave up 1 base and V 3 bases, and 10 bases lay outside the gene matches. CDR3 residues: CASSLKASGSGTDTQYF. The CDR3 DNA sequence: TGTGCCAGCAGCTTGAAGGCTAGCGGATCCGGCACAGATACGCAGTATTTT. Based on the CDR3 plus reference TRBV7-6 and TRBJ2-3, the full variable domain is GAGVSQSPRYKVTKRGQDVALRCDPISGHVSLYWYRQALGQGPEFLTYFNYEAQQDKSGLPNDRFSAERPEGSISTLTIQRTEQRDSAMYRCASSLKASGSGTDTQYFGPGTRLTVL.

This sequence joins TRBV27 and TRBJ1-5; the D is unclear. Trimming shortened V by 8 bases and J by 5 bases, and 19 bases separated the two germline ends. Germline assignment: CDR1 MNHEY and CDR2 SMNVEV (reference sequence). This CDR3 has 15 residues. CDR3 residues: CASRPFRDKHQPQHF. CDR3 coding DNA: TGTGCCAGCCGCCCTTTCCGGGATAAACATCAGCCCCAGCATTTT.

The sample holds a few counts of this clone. The CDR3 sequence is CASSFAQTVPGVYYEQYF. CDR3 in DNA: TGTGCCAGCAGCTTCGCGCAGACAGTACCTGGGGTCTACTACGAGCAGTACTTC. The V and J genes are TRBV7-9 and TRBJ2-7, with a tentative D call TRBD1 (5 bases). The CDR3 is 18 residues long. The ends were cut back, 3 bases at V and 3 bases at J, with 24 bases in the middle. Germline V gene data show CDR1 as SEHNR and CDR2 as FQNEAQ (reference sequence).

The chain carries TRBV15 and TRBJ2-5; D uncertain. Germline V lookup: CDR1 LNHNV, CDR2 YYDKDF (reference sequence). The V end was cut by 0 bases, the J end by 2 bases, with 10 bases between. The CDR3 consists of 15 residues. The CDR3 DNA follows: TGTGCCACCAGCAGAGATTTAAGCAATCAAGAGACCCAGTACTTC. Protein: CATSRDLSNQETQYF.

This clone was seen more than once but under ten times. The V call is TRBV7-2, the J call TRBJ2-5; tentatively, D is TRBD1 (6 bases). Trimming cost V 5 bases and J 1 base, with 14 bases left between them. The CDR3 is made up of 15 amino acids. Per germline, CDR1 SGHTA and CDR2 FQGNSA. The CDR3 DNA is TGTGCCAGCAGCCGAGGACAGCTTAGCCAAGAGACCCAGTACTTC. Translation gives CASSRGQLSQETQYF.

The genes are TRBV27 and TRBJ2-3, with 9 bases aligning to TRBD1. V dropped 7 bases and J dropped 2; count of bases not matched to a gene: 7. This CDR3 has 15 amino acids. Germline CDR1 is MNHEY and CDR2 is SMNVEV (reference sequence). The chain's CDR3 is CASKRDRDSTDTQYF. CDR3 nucleotides: TGTGCCAGCAAACGGGACAGGGACTCCACAGATACGCAGTATTTT.

This clone is classed as medium-sized (0.01 to 0.1%). The chain employs TRBV9 and TRBJ1-6, with D maybe TRBD1 (5 bases). With 4 bases removed from V and 7 bases from J, the gap between germline ends came to 15 bases. The CDR3 is made up of 15 amino acids. CDR1 and CDR2 (germline): SGDLS, YYNGEE. CDR3 region: CASSPWGGRNSPLHF. CDR3 sequence (DNA): TGTGCCAGCAGCCCCTGGGGGGGGAGAAATTCACCCCTCCACTTT.

CDR3 region: CASSSSRGLGPYEQYF. In DNA form, the CDR3 reads TGTGCCAGCAGCTCATCCCGGGGGTTAGGGCCCTACGAGCAGTACTTC. The V and J genes are TRBV11-3 and TRBJ2-7; weak D call: TRBD2 (6 bases). Trimming took 4 bases from V and 2 from J, leaving 18 bases between them. CDR1 SGHNT and CDR2 YENEEA come from the germline V gene. The CDR3 has 16 amino acids.

The chain is built from TRBV19 and TRBJ2-1; TRBD1 agrees at 7 bases. Germline-derived CDR1 and CDR2 are LNHDA and SQIVND (reference sequence). This CDR3 contains 12 residues. CDR3: CATGISYNEQFF. The DNA for the CDR3 is TGTGCGACAGGGATCTCCTACAATGAGCAGTTCTTC.

Points on this clone: Different DNA sequences within this sample yield the same CDR3. The chain joins TRBV28 to TRBJ2-7; TRBD2 matches at 9 bases. This CDR3 region has 14 residues. V shed 5 bases, J shed 4 bases, and the junction held 6 bases outside the gene matches. The V gene's germline CDR1 is MDHEN and CDR2 SYDVKM. Written as DNA, the CDR3 is TGTGCCAGCAGTCCTAGCGGGGTGGGGTACGAGCAGTACTTC. This sequence encodes CASSPSGVGYEQYF. The full variable domain, rest sourced from reference TRBV28 and TRBJ2-7, is DVKVTQSSRYLVKRTGEKVFLECVQDMDHENMFWYRQDPGLGLRLIYFSYDVKMKEKGDIPEGYSVSREKKERFSLILESASTNQTSMYLCASSPSGVGYEQYFGPGTRLTVT.

This sequence joins TRBV7-2 and TRBJ2-1; TRBD2 agrees at 8 bases. J gave up 15 bases and V 3 bases, and 22 bases lay outside the gene matches. CDR3 length: 17 residues. Per germline, CDR1 SGHTA and CDR2 FQGNSA. In nucleotides, the CDR3 is TGTGCCAGCAGCTTGTCCACGGGATACGGCTCGGGAGGGCGATTGTTCTTC. This codes for CASSLSTGYGSGGRLFF.

The chain has TRBV25-1 and TRBJ2-5; D is perhaps TRBD2 (5 bases). The CDR3 spans 13 residues. Trimming pared 3 bases from V and 3 bases from J, leaving 8 bases between. CDR1 and CDR2 (germline): MGHDK, SYGVNS. The CDR3 loop reads CASSDSSKETQYF. DNA for the CDR3: TGTGCCAGCAGTGATTCTAGCAAAGAGACCCAGTACTTC.

The genes are TRBV18 and TRBJ1-5; D remains ambiguous. The V end lost 0 bases, the J end lost 2 bases, and 20 bases lay between the germline ends. The CDR3 has 19 amino acids. CDR1 and CDR2 (germline): KGHSH, LQKENI. The DNA for the CDR3 is TGTGCCAGCTCACCACCGGCTGGCAGGCCACCGATTGGCAATCAGCCCCAGCATTTT. It encodes CASSPPAGRPPIGNQPQHF.

This clone has just a few counts. The chain has TRBV11-3 and TRBJ2-4; D unresolved. There are 14 residues in the CDR3. Germline CDR1 and CDR2: SGHNT and YENEEA. V was clipped by 1 base and J by 1 base, with 5 bases between them. For the CDR3, the DNA is TGTGCCAGCAGCTTAGGAGCGGCCAAAAACATTCAGTACTTC. The encoded protein is CASSLGAAKNIQYF.

This clone has only a few counts. The V gene is TRBV5-1, the J gene TRBJ1-5; D ambiguous. The germline V and J ends were trimmed by 1 base and 1 base, with 3 bases remaining between them. CDR1 is SGHRS, CDR2 YFSETQ, per germline. The CDR3 extends over 13 amino acids. The CDR3 DNA is TGCGCCAGCAGCTTGAGCAGCAATCAGCCCCAGCATTTT. Residues: CASSLSSNQPQHF. The full variable domain, in which reference TRBV5-1 and TRBJ1-5 provide the parts outside the CDR3, is KAGVTQTPRYLIKTRGQQVTLSCSPISGHRSVSWYQQTPGQGLQFLFEYFSETQRNKGNFPGRFSGRQFSNSRSEMNVSTLELGDSALYLCASSLSSNQPQHFGDGTRLSIL.